The rows below give T cell receptor beta chains drawn from one sample of a study of CD8 T cells in ankylosing spondylitis. One entry per CDR3 protein, called by TCRdb with MiXCR from the 5' RACE reads. In the table there are around 440,000 distinct CDR3 sequences, roughly a sixth of which are singletons. Sequenced: blood, either unsorted or a sorted T cell fraction (not recorded which). All receptors derive from a male donor with ankylosing spondylitis. The CDR3 runs from the conserved cysteine through the conserved F or W. Each record gives: clone size, V gene, J gene, D gene, CDR3 DNA, CDR3 protein. D genes are given only for firm matches. Part of the rows lack a size; the others show once, few, many or a class for expanded clones.

NA	TRBV4-3	TRBJ2-1	NA	TGCGCCAGCAGCCAGGGGGACCGGGTTGCTTCCTACAATGAGCAGTTCTTC	CASSQGDRVASYNEQFF
NA	TRBV20-1	TRBJ1-2	NA	TGCAGTGCAAAAAAACGGAGGGGCTACACCTTC	CSAKKRRGYTF
few	TRBV12-3/TRBV12-4	TRBJ2-5	TRBD1	TGTGCCAGCAGGTCGGGACAGGGACAAGAGACCCAGTACTTC	CASRSGQGQETQYF
many	TRBV12-3/TRBV12-4	TRBJ1-2	NA	TGTGCCAGCAGTTTCGGACAGCCCCCTCCCTATGGCTACACCTTC	CASSFGQPPPYGYTF
NA	TRBV20-1	TRBJ1-2	NA	TGCAGTGCTGGACGGGAAGCGTCCTATGGCTACACCTTC	CSAGREASYGYTF
NA	TRBV5-1	TRBJ2-3	NA	TGCGCCAGCAGCTTGATGTCGTCCTCTTACGCAGATACGCAGTATTTT	CASSLMSSSYADTQYF
NA	TRBV7-9	TRBJ1-1	TRBD1	TGTGCCAGCAGTTACCGGACAGGGGGATTGGGCACTGAAGCTTTCTTT	CASSYRTGGLGTEAFF
many	TRBV29-1	TRBJ1-2	NA	TGCAGCGTTGAAAGGGCGGAGTCTTACTCTTATGGCTACACCTTC	CSVERAESYSYGYTF
NA	TRBV6-1	TRBJ2-7	TRBD2	TGTGCCAGCAGCCTCTACCCGCTTTCAGGTAGCGGGAGAGCCTACGAGCAGTACTTC	CASSLYPLSGSGRAYEQYF
NA	TRBV19	TRBJ2-3	NA	TGTGCCACCTCAGATCCGCAAAAAGAAAGGACCCGGTATGGCACAGATACGCAGTATTTT	CATSDPQKERTRYGTDTQYF
NA	TRBV29-1	TRBJ2-5	NA	TGCAGCGTCCCGGGGGCAGTGGAGACCCAGTACTTC	CSVPGAVETQYF
NA	TRBV20-1	TRBJ2-5	NA	TGCAGTGCTAGAGATGGGGGACGGGGAGGAGAGACCCAGTACTTC	CSARDGGRGGETQYF
many	TRBV11-1	TRBJ2-5	NA	TGTGCCAGCAGCTCCCTCTCCCCGGGGCACGCGGGTAGGGAGACCCAGTACTTC	CASSSLSPGHAGRETQYF
NA	TRBV9	TRBJ2-1	NA	TGTGCCAGCAGCGTAGGTCGGTCAATCGATGAGCAGTTCTTC	CASSVGRSIDEQFF
few	TRBV20-1	TRBJ1-2	TRBD1	TGCAGTGCCAAGCAACAGGGGGCGGGTGGCTACACCTTC	CSAKQQGAGGYTF
many	TRBV4-1	TRBJ2-7	NA	TGCGCCAGCAGCCCCTTATTACTGAGGGGTGTTGGCTCCTACGAGCAGTACTTC	CASSPLLLRGVGSYEQYF
NA	TRBV4-2	TRBJ2-3	TRBD2	TGTGCCAGCAGCGGACGGAATAGCGGGGGGGCAGATACGCAGTATTTT	CASSGRNSGGADTQYF
NA	TRBV7-9	TRBJ2-2	TRBD2	TGTGCCAGCAGCCCTCGACTAGCGGGAGGCAACACCGGGGAGCTGTTTTTT	CASSPRLAGGNTGELFF
NA	TRBV3-1	TRBJ1-1	NA	TGTGCCAGCAGCCTCCTGGAAGGGAACACTGAAGCTTTCTTT	CASSLLEGNTEAFF
NA	TRBV11-2	TRBJ2-1	NA	TGTGCCAGCAGCTCCAGACCGAGCTCCTACAATGAGCAGTTCTTC	CASSSRPSSYNEQFF
NA	TRBV28	TRBJ2-6	NA	TGTGCCAGCAGTTCCGCCACCCTTAGACCCAGGTCTGGTGGGGCCAACGTCCTGACTTTC	CASSSATLRPRSGGANVLTF
many	TRBV12-3/TRBV12-4	TRBJ1-5	NA	TGTGCCAGCAGTTCTCAGGGACGGCCCCAGCATTTT	CASSSQGRPQHF
few	TRBV5-6	TRBJ2-2	NA	TGTGCCAGCAGCTCCCCACGACAGGGAGGTACCGGGGAGCTGTTTTTT	CASSSPRQGGTGELFF
NA	TRBV10-2	TRBJ1-2	NA	TGCGCCAGCAGGGGTCAACTTACAGACCCCTATGGCTACACCTTC	CASRGQLTDPYGYTF
few	TRBV5-1	TRBJ1-4	NA	TGCGCCAGCAGCTTGGAACCCCGAGGGGGGAATGAAAAACTGTTTTTT	CASSLEPRGGNEKLFF
few	TRBV15	TRBJ2-3	TRBD2	TGTGCCACCAGCAGTCTCCAAAGCGGGAGTAGCACAGATACGCAGTATTTT	CATSSLQSGSSTDTQYF
NA	TRBV9	TRBJ2-5	TRBD1	TGTGCCAGCAGCGTACGGGGGACAGGGGGCGTAGAGACCCAGTACTTC	CASSVRGTGGVETQYF
NA	TRBV4-3	TRBJ2-5	NA	TGCGCCAGCAGCCAAGACCCGAACAGGGTTGGTGAGACCCAGTACTTC	CASSQDPNRVGETQYF
few	TRBV18	TRBJ1-4	TRBD1	TGTGCCAGCTCACGGACAGGGGGAGATGAAAAACTGTTTTTT	CASSRTGGDEKLFF
few	TRBV24-1	TRBJ1-5	NA	TGTGCCACCTCGGCCAGGGCTGGGCAGCCCCAGCATTTT	CATSARAGQPQHF
NA	TRBV2	TRBJ2-5	NA	TGTGCCAGCAGTGTGAGAAGAGGAGAGACCCAGTACTTC	CASSVRRGETQYF
many	TRBV7-2	TRBJ2-7	NA	TGTGCCAGCAGCAGAGCCTCGAAGGAGGGAGAGCAGTACTTC	CASSRASKEGEQYF
few	TRBV7-6	TRBJ2-3	NA	TGTGCCAGCAGCGTACTGACAGAGAGTACGCAGTATTTT	CASSVLTESTQYF
NA	TRBV2	TRBJ1-1	NA	TGTGCCAGCCACAGATCGGGGTTCACTGAAGCTTTCTTT	CASHRSGFTEAFF
NA	TRBV7-9	TRBJ1-3	NA	TGTGCCAGCAGCTTAGATCCGGAGTACTCTGGAAACACCATATATTTT	CASSLDPEYSGNTIYF
many	TRBV5-1	TRBJ2-3	TRBD2	TGCGCCAGCAGCTTCGGGACTAGCGGGGTTGCAGATACGCAGTATTTT	CASSFGTSGVADTQYF
many	TRBV5-1	TRBJ1-1	NA	TGCGCCAGCAGCTTGGGGCCGTCGAACACTGAAGCTTTCTTT	CASSLGPSNTEAFF
few	TRBV3-1	TRBJ2-5	NA	TGTGCCAGCAGCCCACCTGGGATGGAGACCCAGTACTTC	CASSPPGMETQYF
NA	TRBV2	TRBJ2-3	TRBD1	TGTGCCAGCAGAAACAGGGGTAGCACAGATACGCAGTATTTT	CASRNRGSTDTQYF
NA	TRBV7-2	TRBJ2-3	NA	TGTGCCAGCAGCTTAACTGCCCTGTTTGTGGCAGATACGCAGTATTTT	CASSLTALFVADTQYF
few	TRBV6-1	TRBJ1-1	TRBD1	TGTGCCAGCAGTGAAAGCCAGGGGGCATCGGAAGCTTTCTTT	CASSESQGASEAFF
NA	TRBV5-6	TRBJ1-1	TRBD1	TGTGCCAGCCGCTGGGACAGGGACACTGAAGCTTTCTTT	CASRWDRDTEAFF
few	TRBV11-2	TRBJ2-2	TRBD2	TGTGCCAGCAGAACTAGCGGGGGGCCCACCGGGGAGCTGTTTTTT	CASRTSGGPTGELFF
NA	TRBV11-2	TRBJ1-2	TRBD1	TGTGCCAGCAGCGTGAGGACAGGGGGCAGCTATGGCTACACCTTC	CASSVRTGGSYGYTF
few	TRBV12-3/TRBV12-4	TRBJ1-1	NA	TGTGCCAGCAGTCCCATGGGGGGGGCCTCGAACACTGAAGCTTTCTTT	CASSPMGGASNTEAFF
many	TRBV3-1	TRBJ2-1	NA	TGTGCCAGCAGCCAAGGGGCCGGGACTTCGAATGAGCAGTTCTTC	CASSQGAGTSNEQFF
few	TRBV20-1	TRBJ2-7	TRBD2	TGCAGTCGAGGTAGCGGGCCCTACGAGCAGTACTTC	CSRGSGPYEQYF
NA	TRBV20-1	TRBJ2-3	NA	TGCAGTGCTAGAGATCTTTTAGCGGACTACACAGATACGCAGTATTTT	CSARDLLADYTDTQYF
NA	TRBV7-9	TRBJ1-1	NA	TGTGCCAGCAGCTTAGGCCAGAACGACGTGGACACTGAAGCTTTCTTT	CASSLGQNDVDTEAFF
NA	TRBV6-1	TRBJ2-2	TRBD2	TGTGCCAGCAGTGAGGGACTAGCGGGGGGCCGGACGCAGAACACCGGGGAGCTGTTTTTT	CASSEGLAGGRTQNTGELFF